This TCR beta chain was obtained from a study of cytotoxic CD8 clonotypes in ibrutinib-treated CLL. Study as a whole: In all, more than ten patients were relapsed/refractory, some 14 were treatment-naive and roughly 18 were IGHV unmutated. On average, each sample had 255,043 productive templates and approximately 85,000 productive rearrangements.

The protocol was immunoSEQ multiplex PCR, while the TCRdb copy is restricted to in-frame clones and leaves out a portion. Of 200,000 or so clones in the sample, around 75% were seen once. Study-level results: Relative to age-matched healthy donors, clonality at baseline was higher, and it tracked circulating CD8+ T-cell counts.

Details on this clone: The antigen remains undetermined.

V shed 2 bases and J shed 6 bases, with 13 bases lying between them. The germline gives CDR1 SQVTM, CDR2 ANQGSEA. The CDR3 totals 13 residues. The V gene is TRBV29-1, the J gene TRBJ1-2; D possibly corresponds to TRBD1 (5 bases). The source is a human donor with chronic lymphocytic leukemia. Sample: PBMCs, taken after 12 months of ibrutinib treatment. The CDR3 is CSVERGQGDGYTF. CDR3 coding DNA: TGCAGCGTTGAAAGAGGTCAGGGCGATGGCTACACCTTC.